This T cell receptor beta chain was captured by sequencing in a study of shared clonotypes between healthy human individuals. Measured with immunoSEQ multiplex PCR; TCRdb has only the in-frame clones, and not every one. This table holds fewer than 100,000 clones, less than 80% found once. The germline V gene encodes CDR1 SGHRS and CDR2 YFSETQ. The CDR3 runs to 15 residues. Germline trimming cut 3 bases from V and 0 bases from J; bases unmatched to any gene: 5. Each of the donors was a healthy adult who was HIV-negative and had not had a recent acute infection or vaccination. V and J are TRBV5-1 and TRBJ2-7, with 8 bases lining up with TRBD2. Source material: memory CD8+ T cells sorted from blood. Documented subset: CD45RO+ cells pooled with CCR7-negative TemRA cells. The sequence was obtained from a man aged 25-45 years in good health. This chain's CDR3 is CASSSGGARSYEQYF. CDR3 coding DNA: TGCGCCAGCAGCTCGGGGGGGGCGCGCTCCTACGAGCAGTACTTC.